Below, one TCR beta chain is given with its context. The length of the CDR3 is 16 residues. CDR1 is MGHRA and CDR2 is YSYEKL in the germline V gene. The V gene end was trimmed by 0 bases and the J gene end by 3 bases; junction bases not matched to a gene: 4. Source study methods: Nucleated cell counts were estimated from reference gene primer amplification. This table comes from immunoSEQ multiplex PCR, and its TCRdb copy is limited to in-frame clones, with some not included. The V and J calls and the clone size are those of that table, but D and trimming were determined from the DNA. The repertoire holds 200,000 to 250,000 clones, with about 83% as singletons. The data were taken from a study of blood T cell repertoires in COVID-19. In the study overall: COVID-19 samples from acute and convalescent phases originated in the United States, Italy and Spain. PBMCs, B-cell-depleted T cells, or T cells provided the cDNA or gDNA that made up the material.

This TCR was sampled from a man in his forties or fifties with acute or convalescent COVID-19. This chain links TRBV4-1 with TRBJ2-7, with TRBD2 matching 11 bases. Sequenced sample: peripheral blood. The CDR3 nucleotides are TGCGCCAGCAGCCAAGATCAAGGGACTAGCGGCTACGAGCAGTACTTC. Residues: CASSQDQGTSGYEQYF.